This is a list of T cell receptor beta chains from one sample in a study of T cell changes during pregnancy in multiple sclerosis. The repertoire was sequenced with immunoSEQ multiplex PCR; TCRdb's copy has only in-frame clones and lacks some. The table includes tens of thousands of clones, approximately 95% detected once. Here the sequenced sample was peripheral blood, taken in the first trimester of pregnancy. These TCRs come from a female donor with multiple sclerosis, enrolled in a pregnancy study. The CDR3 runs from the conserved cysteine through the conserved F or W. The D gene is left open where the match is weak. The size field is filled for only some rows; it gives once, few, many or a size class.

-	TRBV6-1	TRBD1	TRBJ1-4	TGTGCCAGCAGTTCTGGACAGGGGCCTGAAAAACTGTTTTTT	CASSSGQGPEKLFF
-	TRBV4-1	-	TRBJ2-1	TGCGCCAGCAGCTCCTTTCCGGGTCACTCTAACGATGAGCAGTTCTTC	CASSSFPGHSNDEQFF
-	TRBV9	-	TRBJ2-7	TGTGCCAGCAGCGTAGGGCTTTCCCAAAATCCCCTCTTCTACGAGCAGTACTTC	CASSVGLSQNPLFYEQYF
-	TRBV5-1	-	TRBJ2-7	TGCGCCAGCAGCTCATTCGGCGGCCCTGTTGAGCAGTACTTC	CASSSFGGPVEQYF
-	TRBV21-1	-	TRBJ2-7	TGTGCCAGCAGCAAGATGATAGTCCAGGGAATCAGCTACGAGCAGTACTTC	CASSKMIVQGISYEQYF
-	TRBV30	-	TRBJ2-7	TGTGCCTGGACCGCGGGCGTGCCGACCAAGTACTTC	CAWTAGVPTKYF
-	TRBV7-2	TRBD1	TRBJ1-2	TGTGCCAGCAGCTTAAAGGGACAGACAGGAAACTATGGCTACACCTTC	CASSLKGQTGNYGYTF
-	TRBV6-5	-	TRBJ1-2	TGTGCCAGCAGTTACTCACCGGGGGACCAGGGCTACACCTTC	CASSYSPGDQGYTF
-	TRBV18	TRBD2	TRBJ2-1	TGTGCCAGCTCACCACCGCTAGCGGGAGGGGGTGAGCAGTTCTTC	CASSPPLAGGGEQFF
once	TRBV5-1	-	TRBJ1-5	TGCGCCAGCAGCTTGGCTCCAGGGGTCGGACAGCCCCAGCATTTT	CASSLAPGVGQPQHF
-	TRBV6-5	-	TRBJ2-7	TGTGCCAGCACTCGCCGGGACGAGCAGTACTTC	CASTRRDEQYF
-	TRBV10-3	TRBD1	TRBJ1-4	TGTGCCATCAGTGAAAGGAAACAGGGGGATGAAAAACTGTTTTTT	CAISERKQGDEKLFF
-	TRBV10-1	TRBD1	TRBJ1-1	TGCGCCAGCAGTGAGTCGAATCCCAGGGGGCAGACCGAAGCTTTCTTT	CASSESNPRGQTEAFF
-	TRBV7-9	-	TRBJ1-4	TGTGCCAGCAGCCCCTGGACAGTCCCAAATGAAAAACTGTTTTTT	CASSPWTVPNEKLFF
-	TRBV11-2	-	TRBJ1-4	TGTGCCAGCAGCTGTTACCCTAGGGGGGAGGGGTGTGAAAAACTGTTTTTT	CASSCYPRGEGCEKLFF
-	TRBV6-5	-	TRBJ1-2	TGTGCCAGCACCTCCGGGGGCTATGGCTACACCTTC	CASTSGGYGYTF
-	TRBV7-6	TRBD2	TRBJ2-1	TGTGCCAGCAGCTTAGGTTATAGCGGGGGGCCTTACAATGAGCAGTTCTTC	CASSLGYSGGPYNEQFF
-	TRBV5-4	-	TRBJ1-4	TGTGCCAGCAGCTTGGGTGGGAGTGTTAGTAATGAAAAACTGTTTTTT	CASSLGGSVSNEKLFF
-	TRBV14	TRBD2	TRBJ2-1	TGTGCCAGCAGCCAAGAGGCCGCATCCGGTCGGTTCGGGAGGGCCCATAATGAGCAGTTCTTC	CASSQEAASGRFGRAHNEQFF
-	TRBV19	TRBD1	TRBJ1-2	TGTGCCAGTAGCGGACAGGGGGCGAAATTTGCCTATGGCTACACCTTC	CASSGQGAKFAYGYTF
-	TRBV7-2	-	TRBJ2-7	TGTGCCAGCAGCATTAGCGTCGAGCAGTACTTC	CASSISVEQYF
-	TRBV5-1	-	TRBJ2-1	TGCGCCAGCAGCTTGGTATTAAGGTCACAGGCCCTCCACTCCTACAATGAGCAGTTCTTC	CASSLVLRSQALHSYNEQFF
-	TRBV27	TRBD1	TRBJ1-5	TGTGCCAGCAGTCCCCCCCCGGGACAGGGGGCGAAACAGCCCCAGCATTTT	CASSPPPGQGAKQPQHF
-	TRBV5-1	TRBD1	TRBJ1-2	TGCGCCAGCAGCTTGGAACTTTCACAGGGGGCAACTTCTAACTATGGCTACACCTTC	CASSLELSQGATSNYGYTF
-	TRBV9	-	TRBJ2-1	TGTGCCAGCAGCGCCCTTGGCATAAATGAGCAGTTCTTC	CASSALGINEQFF
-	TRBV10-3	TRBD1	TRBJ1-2	TGTGCCATCACCCCAGGACAGGGCTCTAACTATGGCTACACCTTC	CAITPGQGSNYGYTF
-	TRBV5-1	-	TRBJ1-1	TGCGCCAGCAGCCCATTAAGAGAGAACACTGAAGCTTTCTTT	CASSPLRENTEAFF
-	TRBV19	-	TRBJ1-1	TGTGCCAGTAGTCTCCCGACGGTAGGGGTTATTTCTGCGAACACTGAAGCTTTCTTT	CASSLPTVGVISANTEAFF
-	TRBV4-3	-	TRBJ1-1	TGCGCCAGCAGCCAAGACGGCAGGCGGAACACTGAAGCTTTCTTT	CASSQDGRRNTEAFF
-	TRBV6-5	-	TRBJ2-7	TGTGCCAGCAGCAGGGACATCTCCTACGAGCAGTACTTC	CASSRDISYEQYF
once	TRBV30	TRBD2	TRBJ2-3	TGTGCCTGGAGTCCCGGGACTAGCGGGAGCATAGATACGCAGTATTTT	CAWSPGTSGSIDTQYF
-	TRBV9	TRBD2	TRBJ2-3	TGTGCCAGCAGCGGTCGGGGGGGCTCAACAGATACGCAGTATTTT	CASSGRGGSTDTQYF
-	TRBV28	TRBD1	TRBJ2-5	TGTGCCAGCAGTTCCCGGGACAGGGGTGGGCAAGAGACCCAGTACTTC	CASSSRDRGGQETQYF
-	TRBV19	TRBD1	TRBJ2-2	TGTGCCGGACGACAGGGTAACACCGGGGAGCTGTTTTTT	CAGRQGNTGELFF
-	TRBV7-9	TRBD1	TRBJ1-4	TGTGCCAGCAGCCGGGACAGGGGATTCTCGGGACTGTTTTTT	CASSRDRGFSGLFF